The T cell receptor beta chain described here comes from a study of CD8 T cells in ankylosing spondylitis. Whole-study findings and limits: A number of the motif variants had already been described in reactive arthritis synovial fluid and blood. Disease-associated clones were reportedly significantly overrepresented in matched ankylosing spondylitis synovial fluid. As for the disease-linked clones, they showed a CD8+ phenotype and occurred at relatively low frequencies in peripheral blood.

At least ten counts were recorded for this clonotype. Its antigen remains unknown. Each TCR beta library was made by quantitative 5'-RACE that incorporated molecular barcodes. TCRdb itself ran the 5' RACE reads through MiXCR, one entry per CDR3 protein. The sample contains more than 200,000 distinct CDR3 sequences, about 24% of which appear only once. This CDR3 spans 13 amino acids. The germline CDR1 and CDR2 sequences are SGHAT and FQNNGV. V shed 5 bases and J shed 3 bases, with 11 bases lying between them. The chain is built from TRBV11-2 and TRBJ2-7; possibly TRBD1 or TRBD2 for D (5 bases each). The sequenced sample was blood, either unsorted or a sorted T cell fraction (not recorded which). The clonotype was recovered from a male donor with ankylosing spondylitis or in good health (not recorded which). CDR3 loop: CASSRDGSYEQYF. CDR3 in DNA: TGTGCCAGCAGCCGGGACGGCAGCTACGAGCAGTACTTC.